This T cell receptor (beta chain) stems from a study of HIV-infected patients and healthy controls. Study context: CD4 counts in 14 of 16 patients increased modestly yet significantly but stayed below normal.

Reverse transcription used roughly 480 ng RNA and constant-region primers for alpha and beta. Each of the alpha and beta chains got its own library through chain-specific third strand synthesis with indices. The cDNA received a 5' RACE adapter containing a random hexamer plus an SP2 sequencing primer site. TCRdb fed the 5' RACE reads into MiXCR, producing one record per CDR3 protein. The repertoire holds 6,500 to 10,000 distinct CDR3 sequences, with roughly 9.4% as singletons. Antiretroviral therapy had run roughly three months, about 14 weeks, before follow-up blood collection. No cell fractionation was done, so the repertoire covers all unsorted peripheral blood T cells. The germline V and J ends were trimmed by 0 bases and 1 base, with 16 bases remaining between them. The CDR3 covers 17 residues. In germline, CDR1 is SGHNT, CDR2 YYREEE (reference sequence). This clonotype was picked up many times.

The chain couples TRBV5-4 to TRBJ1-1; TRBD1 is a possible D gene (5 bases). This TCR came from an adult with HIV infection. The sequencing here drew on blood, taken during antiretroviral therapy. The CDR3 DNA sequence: TGTGCCAGCAGCTTGGGTGGCAACACGGGGGGGAACACTGAAGCTTTCTTT. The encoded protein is CASSLGGNTGGNTEAFF. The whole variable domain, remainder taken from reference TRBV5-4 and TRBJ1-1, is ETGVTQSPTHLIKTRGQQVTLRCSSQSGHNTVSWYQQALGQGPQFIFQYYREEENGRGNFPPRFSGLQFPNYSSELNVNALELDDSALYLCASSLGGNTGGNTEAFFGQGTRLTVV.